The 9 T cell receptor beta chains listed next were all sequenced from one sample in a study of post-analysis software for immune sequencing data. Study observations and caveats: The study found TRBV5-6, TRBV5-1 and TRBV20-1 among four to six TRBV segments more frequent in patients than controls.

These receptors have no identified antigens. Included in the TCR beta cDNA libraries were unique molecular identifiers. TCRdb independently ran MiXCR on the PCR reads; one entry per CDR3 protein. The profile shows 750,000 to 950,000 distinct CDR3 sequences, 53% of them singletons. Material for sequencing was blood. These TCRs come from a girl aged 5-17 years with multiple sclerosis.

This chain joins TRBV11-2 and TRBJ1-1; 8 bases line up with TRBD1. The J segment lost 6 bases and the V segment lost 4 bases, leaving 10 bases of the junction unmatched. The CDR3 runs to 15 residues. Per the germline V gene, CDR1 is SGHAT and CDR2 is FQNNGV. CDR3 in DNA: TGTGCCAGCAGCTACACGGACAGGGTGGGCCCTGAAGCTTTCTTT. Protein product: CASSYTDRVGPEAFF.

V is TRBV5-1 and J is TRBJ2-1, with a weak D call TRBD1 (5 bases). The V gene's germline CDR1 is SGHRS and CDR2 YFSETQ. This CDR3 contains 17 residues. With 3 bases removed from V and 7 bases from J, the gap between germline ends came to 23 bases. The CDR3 DNA is TGCGCCAGCAGCTCAGGGCTAGACGCATCACCCTCTAATGAGCAGTTCTTC. Translation: CASSSGLDASPSNEQFF.

The chain couples TRBV12-3 or TRBV12-4 to TRBJ1-4; 7 bases match TRBD1. This CDR3 spans 14 amino acids. Losses at the gene ends were 4 bases for V and 8 bases for J; bases not matched to a gene: 7. Here the CDR3 DNA reads TGTGCCAGCAGTTACAGGGGAGGAGAAGAAAAACTGTTTTTT. This translates into CASSYRGGEEKLFF.

The V gene is TRBV20-1, the J gene TRBJ2-7; 10 nucleotides match TRBD1. The length of the CDR3 is 15 residues. Germline V gene data show CDR1 as DFQATT and CDR2 as SNEGSKA (reference sequence). V shed 6 bases and J 3 bases; nucleotides not matched to a gene: 11. The CDR3 region has the DNA TGCAGTGCCCCCTTCGGACAGGGGGTTCTCTACGAGCAGTACTTC. Protein product: CSAPFGQGVLYEQYF.

The V call is TRBV7-6, the J call TRBJ1-4, with D possibly being TRBD1 (6 bases). The CDR3 is 14 residues long. CDR1 is SGHVS and CDR2 is FNYEAQ in the germline V gene. V shed 3 bases and J shed 8 bases, with 13 bases lying between them. The CDR3 DNA reads TGTGCCAGCAGCTTGAAGGGGGTTAGGGAAAAACTGTTTTTT. Translation: CASSLKGVREKLFF. The whole variable domain, filled in from reference TRBV7-6 and TRBJ1-4, reads GAGVSQSPRYKVTKRGQDVALRCDPISGHVSLYWYRQALGQGPEFLTYFNYEAQQDKSGLPNDRFSAERPEGSISTLTIQRTEQRDSAMYRCASSLKGVREKLFFGSGTQLSVL.

The chain links TRBV27 to TRBJ2-1, with 10 nucleotides matching TRBD1. J gave up 6 bases and V 4 bases, and 15 bases lay outside the gene matches. This CDR3 has 18 amino acids. Germline V gives CDR1 MNHEY, CDR2 SMNVEV (reference sequence). In DNA, the CDR3 is TGTGCCAGCAGTTCCCCCAGCCGACAGGGGGCGATGCGCAATGAGCAGTTCTTC. It specifies CASSSPSRQGAMRNEQFF.

V and J are TRBV2 and TRBJ2-1; no clear D. V gave up 8 bases and J gave up 10 bases, with 9 bases separating them. This CDR3 comprises 10 residues. Germline CDR1 SNHLY, CDR2 FYNNEI. The CDR3 DNA is TGTGCCAGCGAGGATCAGGAGCAGTTCTTC. Protein product: CASEDQEQFF.

V and J are TRBV20-1 and TRBJ2-4; D gene unclear. The J call may be incorrect, as the DNA end agrees better with TRBJ2-7. CDR3 length equals 12 residues. Per germline, CDR1 DFQATT and CDR2 SNEGSKA (reference sequence). CDR3 nucleotides: TGCAGTGCTAGAGACCTCCATAACGAGCAGTACTTC. It yields the protein CSARDLHNEQYF.

The rearrangement uses TRBV7-8 and TRBJ1-2; D uncertain. The V end was cut by 2 bases, the J end by 7 bases, with 14 bases between. Per germline, CDR1 SGHVS and CDR2 FQNEAQ. There are 14 residues in the CDR3. CDR3 nucleotide sequence: TGTGCCAGCAGCTTACTACACCTAAAGGGTGGCTACACCTTC. This encodes CASSLLHLKGGYTF.